The 5 T cell receptor beta chains below were found in one sample sequenced in a study of Ad26.COV2.S vaccination and SARS-CoV-2 variants. Sequencing used immunoSEQ multiplex PCR; TCRdb keeps in-frame clones, though not all of them. The sample has around 140,000 clones; around 86% are singletons. Specimen: peripheral blood, collected after recovery from COVID-19. Receptors were obtained from a human donor who had recovered from COVID-19.

This clone was seen once. V and J are TRBV6-5 and TRBJ1-5, with D unresolved. The germline V gene encodes CDR1 MNHEY and CDR2 SVGAGI. Trimming took 6 bases from V and 2 from J, leaving 11 bases between them. CDR3 length equals 14 residues. In DNA, the CDR3 is TGTGCCAGCAGCGCTTACCGGGGCAATCAGCCCCAGCATTTT. It codes for CASSAYRGNQPQHF.

As concerns this clone: At one end the junction does not follow the germline gene, possibly because of a read error. The gene calls are TRBV28 and TRBJ1-1; D might be TRBD1 (6 bases). Per germline, CDR1 MDHEN and CDR2 SYDVKM. The CDR3 is 14 amino acids. CDR3 sequence (DNA): TGTGCCAGCGGTTTAGGGGGTACGAACACTGAAGCTTTCTTT. Translation: CASGLGGTNTEAFF.

The V gene is TRBV7-2, the J gene TRBJ1-1, with a tentative D call TRBD1 (6 bases). This CDR3 is built from 15 residues. Germline CDR1 and CDR2: SGHTA and FQGNSA. Trimming pared 2 bases from V and 1 base from J, leaving 11 bases between. The CDR3 spells CASSLSRGKNTEAFF. CDR3 DNA sequence: TGTGCCAGCAGCTTAAGCAGGGGAAAGAACACTGAAGCTTTCTTT.

This clone came up a few times. The V call is TRBV7-9, the J call TRBJ1-6; no clear D gene. V lost 4 bases, J lost 7 bases, and 2 bases lay in between. The CDR3 covers 11 residues. CDR1 is SEHNR, CDR2 FQNEAQ, per germline (reference sequence). Written as DNA, the CDR3 is TGTGCCAGCAGCTCCAATTCACCCCTCCACTTT. As protein: CASSSNSPLHF.

V and J are TRBV6-5 and TRBJ2-1, with 7 bases matching TRBD1. This CDR3 spans 14 amino acids. The V and J ends lost 8 bases and 6 bases, in that order; junction bases with no gene match: 10. Germline-derived CDR1 and CDR2 are MNHEY and SVGAGI. Written as DNA, the CDR3 is TGTGCCAGCTACTGGACAGGCGGTTCCAATGAGCAGTTCTTC. Translating it yields CASYWTGGSNEQFF.